The 30 T cell receptor beta chains listed next were all sequenced from one sample in a study of T cell repertoires in cytomegalovirus infection (dated by TCRdb to 2018 to 2020). The sequencing machine was an Illumina HiSeq 1500. TCRdb cleaned the public reads at Q25 with fastp, built clones with MiXCR and kept in-frame beta chains. All rows with the same CDR3 protein become a single entry with the most common DNA and genes. This sample is represented by around 300,000 distinct CDR3 sequences; 20% to 30% of them were singletons. The top ten constitute more than 11% of the sample. The material sequenced was PBMCs. All receptors derive from a human donor in good health (CMV status not recorded). Some clones in this sample may be carry-over from other donors' samples.

This clonotype was detected only once. The J gene is TRBJ1-1, the V gene TRBV19; a possible D gene is TRBD1 (5 bases). The ends were cut back, 5 bases at V and 7 bases at J, with 20 bases in the middle. Germline assignment: CDR1 LNHDA and CDR2 SQIVND (reference sequence). The CDR3 is made up of 15 amino acids. For the CDR3, the DNA is TGTGCCAGTAGTCGTGGGGCCGACGGCTTGAGTGAAGCTTTCTTT. Translating it yields CASSRGADGLSEAFF.

This chain connects TRBV7-8 to TRBJ1-1; D perhaps matches TRBD1 (5 bases). V was cut by 1 base and J by 0 bases, with 9 bases left in between. CDR1 is SGHVS, CDR2 FQNEAQ, per germline. This CDR3 has 15 residues. The CDR3 sequence: CASSLGQTLNTEAFF. For the CDR3, the DNA is TGTGCCAGCAGCTTAGGACAGACTTTGAACACTGAAGCTTTCTTT. Drawing the rest from reference TRBV7-8 and TRBJ1-1, the complete variable domain is GAGVSQSPRYKVAKRGQDVALRCDPISGHVSLFWYQQALGQGPEFLTYFQNEAQLDKSGLPSDRFFAERPEGSVSTLKIQRTQQEDSAVYLCASSLGQTLNTEAFFGQGTRLTVV.

This clonotype was picked up a small number of times. V usage is TRBV5-4 and J usage is TRBJ2-5, with 8 bases matching TRBD1. The CDR3 extends over 13 amino acids. With V trimmed by 3 bases and J by 4 bases, 2 bases remained unmatched. Germline V gene data show CDR1 as SGHNT and CDR2 as YYREEE (reference sequence). The CDR3 DNA reads TGTGCCAGCAGCTCGACAGGGGCAGAGACCCAGTACTTC. Translation gives CASSSTGAETQYF.

Points on this clonotype: As the CDR3 is not closed by the conserved phenylalanine or tryptophan, this likely results from a read error. V gene TRBV28 combines with J gene TRBJ1-5; no reliable D call. The CDR3 runs 13 residues. Trimming stripped 3 bases from V and 4 bases from J, with 7 bases between. The germline V gene encodes CDR1 MDHEN and CDR2 SYDVKM. The CDR3: CASSFAVNQPQHI. For the CDR3, the DNA is TGTGCCAGCAGTTTCGCCGTGAATCAGCCCCAGCATATT.

The chain couples TRBV11-2 to TRBJ2-7; perhaps D is TRBD1 or TRBD2 (5 bases each). The CDR3 covers 15 residues. Deletions cut 5 bases from V and 1 base from J, with 15 bases between. The germline V gene encodes CDR1 SGHAT and CDR2 FQNNGV. CDR3 in amino acids: CASSQPGALSYEQYF. CDR3 nucleotide sequence: TGTGCCAGCAGCCAACCCGGGGCTCTATCCTACGAGCAGTACTTC.

This clonotype was seen only a few times. The chain joins TRBV6-6 to TRBJ2-1; D is unclear. V was shortened by 0 bases and J by 3 bases, with 6 bases between the two germline ends. The CDR3 extends over 14 amino acids. The germline CDR1 and CDR2 sequences are MNHNY and SVGAGI (reference sequence). Here the CDR3 DNA reads TGTGCCAGCAGTTACTCTAGGGTCTACAATGAGCAGTTCTTC. Translating gives CASSYSRVYNEQFF.

The CDR3 sequence: CASSSLAGHEQFF. The DNA for the CDR3 is TGTGCCAGCAGTTCCTTAGCGGGGCATGAGCAGTTCTTC. The genes are TRBV6-2 or TRBV6-3 and TRBJ2-1; 8 bases map to TRBD2. CDR3 length: 13 residues. Looked up from germline, CDR1 is MNHEY and CDR2 is SVGEGT. J lost 8 bases, V lost 4 bases, and 4 bases had no gene match.

In this sample, this clonotype turned up many times. This rearrangement joins TRBV7-9 to TRBJ2-7, with D uncertain. The CDR3 has 14 amino acids. Germline assignment: CDR1 SEHNR and CDR2 FQNEAQ (reference sequence). Trimming stripped 1 base from V and 0 bases from J, with 7 bases between. The CDR3 loop reads CASSLVGSSYEQYF. In DNA form, the CDR3 reads TGTGCCAGCAGCTTAGTAGGCAGCTCCTACGAGCAGTACTTC.

This clonotype appeared a few times. The V and J genes are TRBV2 and TRBJ2-1; D is perhaps TRBD2 (5 bases). Germline values: CDR1 SNHLY, CDR2 FYNNEI. The CDR3 sequence is 12 residues long. The V gene lost 6 bases and the J gene lost 7 bases, with 10 bases spanning the gap. CDR3 residues: CASSSSRNEQFF. The CDR3 DNA reads as TGTGCCAGCAGCTCTAGCCGTAATGAGCAGTTCTTC.

J is TRBJ1-5 and V is TRBV28, with D possibly TRBD1 on 5 matching bases. The V gene's germline CDR1 is MDHEN and CDR2 SYDVKM. Trimming pared 5 bases from V and 2 bases from J, leaving 16 bases between. The CDR3 consists of 16 residues. This CDR3 is CASSPEAGLGNQPQHF. In DNA form, the CDR3 reads TGTGCCAGCAGTCCCGAAGCAGGGCTGGGCAATCAGCCCCAGCATTTT.

This clonotype was detected many times. This rearrangement joins TRBV7-6 to TRBJ2-7; D uncertain. There are 15 residues in the CDR3. CDR1 and CDR2 (germline): SGHVS, FNYEAQ. The V end lost 5 bases, the J end lost 1 base, and 15 bases lay between the germline ends. CDR3 sequence: CASSLLALLSYEQYF. The CDR3 DNA sequence: TGTGCCAGCAGCCTACTGGCACTTCTATCCTACGAGCAGTACTTC.

The chain links TRBV28 to TRBJ2-1; possibly TRBD2 for D (6 bases). Deletions cut 5 bases from V and 15 bases from J, with 20 bases between. The CDR3 loop spans 13 amino acids. Germline-derived CDR1 and CDR2 are MDHEN and SYDVKM. The CDR3 sequence is CASSPPPGRWPFF. The CDR3 nucleotides are TGTGCCAGCAGTCCGCCGCCAGGGAGGTGGCCGTTCTTC.

The sample holds a few counts of this clonotype. The genes are TRBV25-1 and TRBJ2-1, with no clear D. The germline gives CDR1 MGHDK, CDR2 SYGVNS. The length of the CDR3 is 14 residues. Trimming took 5 bases from V and 0 from J, leaving 8 bases between them. Here the CDR3 reads CASSLPGSYNEQFF. For the CDR3, the DNA is TGTGCCAGCAGTTTACCCGGCTCCTACAATGAGCAGTTCTTC.

This clonotype was detected many times. V and J are TRBV7-2 and TRBJ2-1, with TRBD2 matching 15 bases. V gave up 5 bases and J gave up 7 bases; unmatched junction bases: 15. The CDR3 totals 19 residues. Germline CDR1 is SGHTA and CDR2 is FQGNSA. Here the CDR3 DNA reads TGTGCCAGCAGCCGTCGGACTAGCGGGGGGGCCGTCGTACGGAATGAGCAGTTCTTC. This sequence encodes CASSRRTSGGAVVRNEQFF.

The genes are TRBV12-3 or TRBV12-4 and TRBJ2-3; D gene ambiguous. The CDR3 spans 15 residues. The V and J ends lost 0 bases and 2 bases respectively, with 9 bases between them. The CDR3 DNA sequence: TGTGCCAGCAGTTTAGCGTTCGTGTCCACAGATACGCAGTATTTT. Protein sequence: CASSLAFVSTDTQYF.

The chain links TRBV6-6 to TRBJ2-7; 9 nucleotides match TRBD2. The CDR3 length is 14 residues. The J segment lost 2 bases and the V segment lost 7 bases, leaving 6 bases of the junction unmatched. Germline V gives CDR1 MNHNY, CDR2 SVGAGI (reference sequence). The CDR3, as DNA: TGTGCCAGCACTGTTAGCGGGAGAACCTACGAGCAGTACGTC. Translated: CASTVSGRTYEQYV.

The chain combines TRBV6-1 with TRBJ2-3; D may be TRBD2 (5 bases). In germline, CDR1 is MNHNS, CDR2 SASEGT. Trimming cost V 7 bases and J 3 bases, with 11 bases left between them. This CDR3 contains 13 residues. CDR3 sequence: CASKDYLTDTQYF. The DNA of the CDR3 is TGTGCCAGCAAAGACTACCTGACAGATACGCAGTATTTT.

This clonotype was seen a few times. The chain employs TRBV6-2 or TRBV6-3 and TRBJ2-3, with unresolved D. Germline loops: CDR1 MNHEY, CDR2 SVGEGT. The CDR3 contains 12 residues. V gave up 6 bases and J gave up 2 bases, with 6 bases separating them. CDR3 coding DNA: TGTGCCAGCAGGACCAACACAGATACGCAGTATTTT. This encodes CASRTNTDTQYF.

The chain combines TRBV20-1 with TRBJ2-7; 9 positions match TRBD2. This CDR3 is 13 amino acids long. Germline CDR1 DFQATT, CDR2 SNEGSKA (reference sequence). Germline trimming cut 4 bases from V and 3 bases from J; bases unmatched to any gene: 4. CDR3 loop: CSANGGGVYEQYF. DNA of the CDR3: TGCAGTGCTAATGGCGGGGGGGTCTACGAGCAGTACTTC.

The CDR3 loop reads CASRPSSTDTQYF. The CDR3 region has the DNA TGTGCCAGCAGACCCTCTAGCACAGATACGCAGTATTTT. V usage is TRBV28 and J usage is TRBJ2-3; D is ambiguous. Trimming shortened V by 6 bases and J by 0 bases, and 7 bases separated the two germline ends. Germline CDR1 MDHEN, CDR2 SYDVKM. This CDR3 is built from 13 residues.

For the CDR3, the DNA is TGTGCCAGCGCCCTTCGGCGAAACACTGAAGCTTTCTTT. It specifies CASALRRNTEAFF. The chain has TRBV5-6 and TRBJ1-1, with D uncertain. The ends were cut back, 7 bases at V and 2 bases at J, with 12 bases in the middle. The CDR3 runs 13 residues. The V gene's germline CDR1 is SGHDT and CDR2 YYEEEE.

This clonotype appeared once. This chain links TRBV19 with TRBJ2-7; 9 bases are a match to TRBD1. CDR3 length equals 15 residues. Germline CDR1 and CDR2: LNHDA and SQIVND (reference sequence). Losses at the gene ends were 5 bases for V and 5 bases for J; bases not matched to a gene: 10. CDR3 bases: TGTGCCAGTAGTCTTACCGGGACAGGGTCCCACGAGCAGTACTTC. As protein: CASSLTGTGSHEQYF. The variable domain in full, with the rest retrieved from reference TRBV19 and TRBJ2-7, is DGGITQSPKYLFRKEGQNVTLSCEQNLNHDAMYWYRQDPGQGLRLIYYSQIVNDFQKGDIAEGYSVSREKKESFPLTVTSAQKNPTAFYLCASSLTGTGSHEQYFGPGTRLTVT.

V is TRBV9 and J is TRBJ2-1; D gene ambiguous. The CDR3 contains 16 residues. The V gene lost 5 bases and the J gene lost 4 bases, with 19 bases spanning the gap. Per the germline V gene, CDR1 is SGDLS and CDR2 is YYNGEE. CDR3 in DNA: TGTGCCAGCAGTAGAGACGGCAGGCAACCATACAATGAGCAGTTCTTC. It translates to CASSRDGRQPYNEQFF.

The chain employs TRBV29-1 and TRBJ2-5; D is perhaps TRBD1 or TRBD2 (6 bases each). The CDR3 consists of 12 residues. Trimming removed 7 bases at V and 5 bases at J, with 14 bases between. The germline CDR1 and CDR2 sequences are SQVTM and ANQGSEA. CDR3 region: CSAKGGGETQYF. CDR3 bases: TGCAGCGCCAAGGGGGGTGGGGAGACCCAGTACTTC. Full variable domain (outside the CDR3, taken from reference TRBV29-1 and TRBJ2-5): SAVISQKPSRDICQRGTSLTIQCQVDSQVTMMFWYRQQPGQSLTLIATANQGSEATYESGFVIDKFPISRPNLTFSTLTVSNMSPEDSSIYLCSAKGGGETQYFGPGTRLLVL.

The chain joins TRBV11-2 to TRBJ2-1; D ambiguous. Trimming stripped 4 bases from V and 6 bases from J, with 7 bases between. Per germline, CDR1 SGHAT and CDR2 FQNNGV. The CDR3 has 12 amino acids. The DNA for the CDR3 is TGTGCCAGCAGCTCAGCCCGCAATGAGCAGTTCTTC. The encoded protein is CASSSARNEQFF. Drawing the rest from reference TRBV11-2 and TRBJ2-1, the complete variable domain is EAGVAQSPRYKIIEKRQSVAFWCNPISGHATLYWYQQILGQGPKLLIQFQNNGVVDDSQLPKDRFSAERLKGVDSTLKIQPAKLEDSAVYLCASSSARNEQFFGPGTRLTVL.

This clonotype came up many times. The genes are TRBV7-2 and TRBJ2-2, with TRBD2 matching 9 bases. Germline V gene sequence: CDR1 SGHTA, CDR2 FQGNSA. The CDR3 contains 16 residues. V trimming: 2 bases; J trimming: 3 bases; junction bases outside the gene matches: 4. CDR3 protein: CASSLWGGGDTGELFF. The DNA for the CDR3 is TGTGCCAGCAGCTTATGGGGCGGGGGGGACACCGGGGAGCTGTTTTTT.

This clonotype came up a few times. V gene TRBV7-9 combines with J gene TRBJ1-2; D is ambiguous. This CDR3 is built from 13 residues. The V gene lost 5 bases and the J gene lost 0 bases, with 7 bases spanning the gap. CDR1 and CDR2 from the germline V gene are SEHNR and FQNEAQ (reference sequence). CDR3 region: CASSPAANYGYTF. The CDR3 DNA reads TGTGCCAGCAGCCCCGCGGCTAACTATGGCTACACCTTC.

V gene TRBV6-2 or TRBV6-3 combines with J gene TRBJ2-7, with TRBD2 identical over 7 bases. V was clipped by 6 bases and J by 1 base; unmatched bases: 12. This CDR3 comprises 16 residues. CDR1 is MNHEY and CDR2 is SVGEGT in the germline V gene. The CDR3 here is CASSHWKTLASYEQYF. CDR3 bases: TGTGCCAGCAGCCACTGGAAGACACTAGCGTCCTACGAGCAGTACTTC.

This clonotype was counted between two and nine times. The CDR3 region is CASSLVRQGASPLHF. The CDR3 DNA is TGTGCCAGCAGCTTAGTAAGACAGGGGGCTTCACCCCTCCACTTT. The V and J genes are TRBV7-9 and TRBJ1-6, with 10 bases lining up with TRBD1. V was pared by 1 base and J by 9 bases, with 3 bases of the junction left unmatched. The germline V gene encodes CDR1 SEHNR and CDR2 FQNEAQ (reference sequence). The CDR3 runs to 15 residues.

The rearrangement links TRBV7-9 to TRBJ2-1; 11 bases map to TRBD2. This CDR3 region has 18 residues. V lost 1 base to trimming and J lost 7 bases; unmatched junction nucleotides: 12. Germline V gene data show CDR1 as SEHNR and CDR2 as FQNEAQ (reference sequence). In nucleotides, the CDR3 is TGTGCCAGCAGCTTAGGGCCTTCGAATAGCGGGAGGGGAAATGAGCAGTTCTTC. Amino acids: CASSLGPSNSGRGNEQFF.